Following are 20 T cell receptor beta chains from one sample sequenced in a study of technical replicates of blood from several donors. Assay used: immunoSEQ multiplex PCR; TCRdb lists only in-frame clones, some missing. The sample holds around 9,000 clones, 90% to 95% seen once. The source material was PBMCs. These receptors all come from a human donor in good health.

The chain combines TRBV11-2 with TRBJ1-1; possible D gene TRBD1, 5 bases. The CDR3 spans 13 residues. Per germline, CDR1 SGHAT and CDR2 FQNNGV. With 5 bases removed from V and 11 bases from J, the gap between germline ends came to 18 bases. This CDR3 is CASSPQGGGGAFF. The CDR3 nucleotides read TGTGCCAGCAGCCCTCAGGGTGGTGGGGGGGCTTTCTTT.

This clone was detected once. The chain uses TRBV5-8 and TRBJ1-3, with TRBD1 identical over 7 bases. Per the germline V gene, CDR1 is SGHTS and CDR2 is YDEGEE. Germline trimming cut 4 bases from V and 4 bases from J; bases unmatched to any gene: 11. The CDR3 is 16 amino acids. The CDR3, as DNA: TGTGCCAGCAGCCTTGGAGGAGGACAGGTCGGAAACACCATATATTTT. This encodes CASSLGGGQVGNTIYF. Together with reference TRBV5-8 and TRBJ1-3, the CDR3 gives the full variable domain: EAGVTQSPTHLIKTRGQQATLRCSPISGHTSVYWYQQALGLGLQFLLWYDEGEERNRGNFPPRFSGRQFPNYSSELNVNALELEDSALYLCASSLGGGQVGNTIYFGEGSWLTVV.

This chain links TRBV6-6 with TRBJ2-2; 8 bases map to TRBD1. V lost 4 bases to trimming and J lost 8 bases; unmatched junction nucleotides: 9. This CDR3 has 15 residues. CDR1 and CDR2 from the germline V gene are MNHNY and SVGAGI (reference sequence). CDR3 nucleotides: TGTGCCAGCAGTTCGCAGGGGGCAAAGAAAGGGGAGCTGTTTTTT. Its protein is CASSSQGAKKGELFF.

The chain is built from TRBV7-9 and TRBJ2-1; 7 bases match TRBD2. Germline V gives CDR1 SEHNR, CDR2 FQNEAQ (reference sequence). CDR3 size: 14 residues. V was pared by 3 bases and J by 7 bases, with 6 bases of the junction left unmatched. CDR3 bases: TGTGCCAGCAGCTTTTCGACTAGCTGGAATGAGCAGTTCTTC. Its protein product is CASSFSTSWNEQFF.

The CDR3 here is CASSISGQDYYEQYF. Written as DNA, the CDR3 is TGTGCCAGCAGCATTTCGGGACAGGATTACTACGAGCAGTACTTC. This chain joins TRBV27 and TRBJ2-7; 8 bases fit TRBD1. Germline-derived CDR1 and CDR2 are MNHEY and SMNVEV (reference sequence). The CDR3 sequence is 15 residues long. The junction had 10 bases not matched to a gene; V was cut back by 6 bases and J by 3 bases.

The chain has TRBV11-2 and TRBJ2-2, with a weak D call TRBD1 (6 bases). The ends were cut back, 3 bases at V and 0 bases at J, with 11 bases in the middle. This CDR3 has 16 amino acids. Germline CDR1 is SGHAT and CDR2 is FQNNGV. This CDR3 reads CASSFSGTTNTGELFF. In nucleotides, the CDR3 is TGTGCCAGCAGCTTTTCCGGGACAACGAACACCGGGGAGCTGTTTTTT.

The chain uses TRBV11-1 and TRBJ2-5; TRBD1 is a possible D gene (6 bases). The V end was cut by 5 bases, the J end by 2 bases, with 15 bases between. The CDR3 runs to 15 residues. Germline loops: CDR1 SGHAT, CDR2 FQDESV (reference sequence). CDR3 residues: CASSGTGTPQETQYF. Written as DNA, the CDR3 is TGTGCCAGCAGCGGGACCGGGACACCTCAAGAGACCCAGTACTTC.

The genes are TRBV30 and TRBJ1-2; D unresolved. V was pared by 6 bases and J by 6 bases, with 2 bases between. The CDR3 is made up of 8 amino acids. CDR1 and CDR2 (germline): GTSNPN, SVGIG (reference sequence). The CDR3 protein is CACNGYTF. As DNA, the CDR3 is TGTGCCTGTAATGGCTACACCTTC.

The chain uses TRBV2 and TRBJ2-7; D is possibly TRBD2 (5 bases). CDR1 is SNHLY and CDR2 is FYNNEI in the germline V gene. The CDR3 has 14 residues. Trimming removed 3 bases from V and 0 bases from J, with 9 bases in between. CDR3 nucleotides: TGTGCCAGCAGTGATCCTAGCTTCTCCTACGAGCAGTACTTC. This encodes CASSDPSFSYEQYF.

The chain couples TRBV6-6 to TRBJ2-7, with no clear D. V lost 2 bases and J 2 bases, leaving 7 bases between the germline ends. Germline loops: CDR1 MNHNY, CDR2 SVGAGI (reference sequence). This CDR3 comprises 13 residues. The DNA for the CDR3 is TGTGCCAGCAGTTACATGATAGCCTACGAGCAGTACTTC. Translation gives CASSYMIAYEQYF.

The J gene is TRBJ1-2, the V gene TRBV7-9, with a weak D call TRBD1 (5 bases). Deletions cut 7 bases from V and 2 bases from J, with 11 bases between. Germline CDR1 reads SEHNR; CDR2 reads FQNEAQ (reference sequence). The CDR3 contains 13 residues. CDR3 DNA: TGTGCCAGCACCCAGACAGAAAACTATGGCTACACCTTC. This codes for CASTQTENYGYTF.

This sequence joins TRBV2 and TRBJ2-7, with TRBD2 matching over 14 bases. CDR3 length: 14 residues. After removal of 7 bases from V and 7 bases from J, the junction contained 6 bases not matched to a gene. The germline V gene has CDR1 SNHLY and CDR2 FYNNEI. The CDR3 here is CASMRLAGGQEQYF. As DNA, the CDR3 is TGTGCCAGCATGAGACTAGCGGGAGGGCAAGAGCAGTACTTC.

The chain links TRBV30 to TRBJ1-4; maybe TRBD1 (6 bases). CDR1 and CDR2 (germline): GTSNPN, SVGIG (reference sequence). This CDR3 comprises 12 residues. V shed 3 bases and J shed 10 bases, with 12 bases lying between them. Written as DNA, the CDR3 is TGTGCCTGGAGCTCCTCAGGGGTAAAACTGTTTTTT. It is translated as CAWSSSGVKLFF.

This clone appeared a single time. V gene TRBV5-4 combines with J gene TRBJ2-3, with 12 bases that match TRBD1. Germline-derived CDR1 and CDR2 are SGHNT and YYREEE (reference sequence). The CDR3 covers 16 residues. J gave up 4 bases and V 6 bases, and 9 bases lay outside the gene matches. The DNA for the CDR3 is TGTGCCAGCAACTTCGGGGGGACAGGGGGCTCAGATACGCAGTATTTT. Translated: CASNFGGTGGSDTQYF.

This clone appeared a single time. The chain recombines TRBV15 with TRBJ2-2; 8 bases map to TRBD1. The ends lost 0 bases at V and 6 bases at J; junction bases unmatched: 3. The CDR3 runs to 15 residues. CDR1 is LNHNV and CDR2 is YYDKDF in the germline V gene (reference sequence). The CDR3 DNA is TGTGCCACCAGCAGAGACAGGGGGCGGGCCGGGGAGCTGTTTTTT. Translation gives CATSRDRGRAGELFF.

V and J are TRBV6-1 and TRBJ1-2; perhaps TRBD1 as D (5 bases). Trimming removed 3 bases from V and 1 base from J, with 12 bases in between. The CDR3 contains 15 residues. Germline CDR1 reads MNHNS; CDR2 reads SASEGT. CDR3 region: CASSDRGNNNYGYTF. The CDR3 coding sequence is TGTGCCAGCAGTGATCGGGGGAACAATAACTATGGCTACACCTTC.

The V gene is TRBV7-2, the J gene TRBJ2-2; 8 nucleotides agree with TRBD2. The CDR3 contains 18 residues. Germline loops: CDR1 SGHTA, CDR2 FQGNSA. The trim removed 4 bases at V and 1 base at J, leaving 11 bases unmatched. The CDR3 loop is CASSSRASGPGNTGELFF. The CDR3 bases are TGTGCCAGCAGCTCCCGGGCTAGCGGGCCAGGGAACACCGGGGAGCTGTTTTTT.

The V call is TRBV5-4, the J call TRBJ1-4; 9 nucleotides align to TRBD1. J was trimmed by 7 bases and V by 4 bases; bases with no gene match: 5. CDR1 is SGHNT, CDR2 YYREEE, per germline (reference sequence). CDR3 length: 14 residues. The CDR3 spells CASSQQGAGEKLFF. CDR3 coding DNA: TGTGCCAGCAGCCAACAGGGGGCAGGTGAAAAACTGTTTTTT. Variable domain in full (rest from reference TRBV5-4 and TRBJ1-4): ETGVTQSPTHLIKTRGQQVTLRCSSQSGHNTVSWYQQALGQGPQFIFQYYREEENGRGNFPPRFSGLQFPNYSSELNVNALELDDSALYLCASSQQGAGEKLFFGSGTQLSVL.

V usage is TRBV11-2 and J usage is TRBJ2-2, with 12 bases that match TRBD2. Germline CDR1 is SGHAT and CDR2 is FQNNGV. The CDR3 is made up of 16 amino acids. V lost 6 bases and J lost 5; bases outside the gene matches: 7. CDR3 sequence: CASSPSGRVQTGELFF. CDR3 DNA sequence: TGTGCCAGCAGTCCTAGCGGGAGGGTGCAGACCGGGGAGCTGTTTTTT.

The V call is TRBV14, the J call TRBJ1-1; D remains unclear. This CDR3 spans 13 amino acids. The V end lost 1 base, the J end lost 4 bases, and 7 bases lay between the germline ends. CDR1 is SGHDN, CDR2 FVKESK, per germline. The CDR3 nucleotides are TGTGCCAGCAGCCAAGTAGAGATCACTGAAGCTTTCTTT. Encoded protein: CASSQVEITEAFF.